This T cell receptor (beta chain) is from a study of blood T cell repertoires in COVID-19. Study in general: T cells, B-cell-depleted T cells, or PBMCs provided the cDNA or gDNA that served as material.

The repertoire was sequenced with immunoSEQ multiplex PCR; TCRdb's copy has only in-frame clones and lacks some. The sample lists around 290,000 clones, about 88% occurring once. CDR1 and CDR2 from the germline V gene are MNHEY and SMNVEV (reference sequence). This CDR3 has 12 residues. Trimming cost V 8 bases and J 6 bases, with 14 bases left between them. The receptor comes from a woman aged 70-85 years with COVID-19, enrolled during active disease. The chain links TRBV27 to TRBJ2-7; D possibly corresponds to TRBD1 (6 bases). Specimen: peripheral blood. The CDR3 spells CASGERQAEQYF. The CDR3 DNA reads as TGTGCCAGCGGTGAAAGACAGGCCGAGCAGTACTTC.